Following are 2 T cell receptor beta chains from one sample sequenced in a study of T cells in Graves' hyperthyroidism and ophthalmopathy. RNA transcripts served as the template for amplifying TCR beta CDR3 regions. TCR CDR3 underwent first-round RT-PCR with the HTBI primer set. TCRdb recomputed calls from the multiplex PCR reads with MiXCR, one row per CDR3 protein. The sample holds approximately 610,000 distinct CDR3 sequences, roughly 14% seen once. The specimen sequenced was blood. The receptors originated from a woman aged 40 to 55 with Graves' ophthalmopathy.

This clonotype was observed many times. The chain has TRBV11-3 and TRBJ2-5; tentatively, D is TRBD1 (6 bases). There are 15 residues in the CDR3. V lost 4 bases to trimming and J lost 3 bases, with 15 bases between them. Germline CDR1 is SGHNT and CDR2 is YENEEA. The DNA for the CDR3 is TGTGCCAGCAGCTCAGGGGCCAGCCGTGAAGAGACCCAGTACTTC. Translation: CASSSGASREETQYF.

The sample holds many counts of this clonotype. The chain carries TRBV3-1 and TRBJ2-2, with TRBD2 matching 13 bases. Germline loops: CDR1 LGHDT, CDR2 YNNKEL (reference sequence). Germline trimming cut 0 bases from V and 6 bases from J; bases unmatched to any gene: 10. The CDR3 loop spans 19 amino acids. CDR3 in amino acids: CASSQDRPRTSGSSGELFF. The CDR3 nucleotides read TGTGCCAGCAGCCAAGATCGACCTCGGACTAGCGGGAGTTCCGGGGAGCTGTTTTTT.